These 19 T cell receptor beta chains were sequenced from one sample in a study of T cells after yellow fever vaccination. One entry per CDR3 protein results from TCRdb running MiXCR on the 5' RACE reads. The table shows approximately 13,000 distinct CDR3 sequences, with approximately 5% occurring only once. The sequencing here drew on PBMCs, either bulk or a sorted T-cell subset (CD4+, CD8+, memory, or dextramer-sorted; not recorded which), taken 45 days after the yellow fever booster vaccination. Receptors originate from a man aged 25 to 40 who received the YFV17D yellow fever vaccine.

This clonotype was seen many times. This chain connects TRBV20-1 to TRBJ2-1; TRBD2 matches at 10 bases. This CDR3 is 16 amino acids long. Germline CDR1 and CDR2: DFQATT and SNEGSKA (reference sequence). With 0 bases clipped from V and 10 bases from J, the junction kept 12 bases outside the gene matches. In DNA form, the CDR3 reads TGCAGTGCTAGAGATCTGCGAGCGGGAGGGCCTGGGGAGCAGTTCTTC. It translates to CSARDLRAGGPGEQFF.

Ten or more counts support this clonotype. The gene calls are TRBV2 and TRBJ2-1; D gene uncertain. The CDR3 extends over 16 amino acids. The ends were cut back, 7 bases at V and 6 bases at J, with 22 bases in the middle. Germline lookup yields CDR1 SNHLY and CDR2 FYNNEI. The CDR3 loop is CASIFSEAQLPNEQFF. The CDR3 nucleotides read TGTGCCAGCATCTTCTCCGAAGCTCAACTCCCCAATGAGCAGTTCTTC. The whole variable domain, remainder taken from reference TRBV2 and TRBJ2-1, is EPEVTQTPSHQVTQMGQEVILRCVPISNHLYFYWYRQILGQKVEFLVSFYNNEISEKSEIFDDQFSVERPDGSNFTLKIRSTKLEDSAMYFCASIFSEAQLPNEQFFGPGTRLTVL.

Ten or more counts support this clonotype. The chain is built from TRBV7-8 and TRBJ2-4; D may be TRBD1 (5 bases). CDR1 SGHVS and CDR2 FQNEAQ come from the germline V gene. Trimming took 0 bases from V and 2 from J, leaving 11 bases between them. CDR3 length: 16 amino acids. The CDR3 reads CASSLAGASSKNIQYF. In nucleotides, the CDR3 is TGTGCCAGCAGCTTAGCAGGGGCCTCCTCCAAAAACATTCAGTACTTC. Using reference TRBV7-8 and TRBJ2-4 for the parts outside the CDR3, the full variable domain is GAGVSQSPRYKVAKRGQDVALRCDPISGHVSLFWYQQALGQGPEFLTYFQNEAQLDKSGLPSDRFFAERPEGSVSTLKIQRTQQEDSAVYLCASSLAGASSKNIQYFGAGTRLSVL.

This clonotype was recorded many times. The V and J genes are TRBV14 and TRBJ2-7, with D uncertain. The V end was cut by 4 bases, the J end by 6 bases, with 13 bases between. Germline assignment: CDR1 SGHDN and CDR2 FVKESK. This CDR3 region has 13 residues. The CDR3, as DNA: TGTGCCAGCAGCCGGCGACTCAACGGCGAGCAGTACTTC. Residues: CASSRRLNGEQYF.

This clonotype was recorded many times. Here the CDR3 reads CASSFGTNTGELFF. The DNA of the CDR3 is TGCGCCAGCAGCTTCGGGACTAACACCGGGGAGCTGTTTTTT. The chain recombines TRBV5-1 with TRBJ2-2, with D perhaps TRBD2 (6 bases). V lost 2 bases and J lost 2, with 7 bases in between. CDR1 is SGHRS, CDR2 YFSETQ, per germline. The CDR3 has 14 amino acids.

This clonotype has ten or more counts. The V and J genes are TRBV7-8 and TRBJ2-1, with 8 nucleotides matching TRBD2. Germline CDR1 and CDR2: SGHVS and FQNEAQ. The CDR3 is 19 residues long. With 5 bases clipped from V and 5 bases from J, the junction kept 20 bases outside the gene matches. CDR3 in amino acids: CASSVPTSETWNPNNEQFF. The CDR3 DNA follows: TGTGCCAGCAGCGTACCGACTAGCGAGACTTGGAACCCAAACAATGAGCAGTTCTTC.

This clonotype was observed at least ten times. The V call is TRBV7-9, the J call TRBJ2-7, with D unclear. This CDR3 region has 13 residues. Germline CDR1 SEHNR, CDR2 FQNEAQ (reference sequence). V was pared by 4 bases and J by 0 bases, with 7 bases between. The CDR3 DNA is TGTGCCAGCAGCTCACAGAACTCCTACGAGCAGTACTTC. It specifies CASSSQNSYEQYF.

This clonotype was detected many times. This chain uses TRBV5-1 with TRBJ2-3; the D is unclear. V was trimmed by 0 bases and J by 0 bases, leaving 11 bases between them. Looked up from germline, CDR1 is SGHRS and CDR2 is YFSETQ. This CDR3 has 16 residues. CDR3 amino acids: CASSLADDLSTDTQYF. The CDR3 DNA is TGCGCCAGCAGCTTGGCCGATGATCTTAGCACAGATACGCAGTATTTT. The full variable domain, rest sourced from reference TRBV5-1 and TRBJ2-3, is KAGVTQTPRYLIKTRGQQVTLSCSPISGHRSVSWYQQTPGQGLQFLFEYFSETQRNKGNFPGRFSGRQFSNSRSEMNVSTLELGDSALYLCASSLADDLSTDTQYFGPGTRLTVL.

The rearrangement links TRBV27 to TRBJ2-7; TRBD1 is a possible D gene (5 bases). In germline, CDR1 is MNHEY, CDR2 SMNVEV (reference sequence). The CDR3 is made up of 14 amino acids. Trimming removed 5 bases at V and 3 bases at J, with 14 bases between. The CDR3, as DNA: TGTGCCAGCAGTCCCAACCCAGGGTACTACGAGCAGTACTTC. This sequence encodes CASSPNPGYYEQYF.

This clonotype was recorded at least ten times. The chain employs TRBV29-1 and TRBJ2-3; TRBD2 matches at 10 bases. V gave up 7 bases and J gave up 7 bases; unmatched junction bases: 11. The length of the CDR3 is 14 residues. Germline CDR1 reads SQVTM; CDR2 reads ANQGSEA. Written as DNA, the CDR3 is TGCAGCGCCCGACTAGCGGGCCAACCTTATACGCAGTATTTT. It is translated as CSARLAGQPYTQYF.

This clonotype was observed many times. The J gene is TRBJ1-1, the V gene TRBV12-3 or TRBV12-4, with a tentative D call TRBD1 (6 bases). This CDR3 spans 16 amino acids. The germline V and J ends were trimmed by 1 base and 4 bases, with 16 bases remaining between them. The CDR3 DNA reads as TGTGCCAGCAGTTTAGAAACGGGGGCGCACATCACTGAAGCTTTCTTT. Its protein is CASSLETGAHITEAFF.

This clonotype occurred many times. The chain recombines TRBV10-2 with TRBJ2-1; D unclear. CDR1 is WSHSY, CDR2 SAAADI, per germline. The CDR3 totals 14 residues. Trimming shortened V by 5 bases and J by 3 bases, and 11 bases separated the two germline ends. The CDR3: CASSRAGFYNEQFF. Here the CDR3 DNA reads TGCGCCAGCAGTAGGGCAGGTTTCTACAATGAGCAGTTCTTC.

This clonotype has at least ten counts. The chain recombines TRBV5-1 with TRBJ2-5, with D uncertain. The CDR3 runs to 13 residues. Germline V CDR1 and CDR2: SGHRS, YFSETQ. Between the trimmed V and J ends, which lost 1 base and 5 bases, there was a span of 9 bases. CDR3 sequence: CASSLLIVETQYF. CDR3 coding DNA: TGCGCCAGCAGCTTGCTGATCGTCGAGACCCAGTACTTC.

This clonotype occurred many times. The chain links TRBV4-3 to TRBJ2-7, with D possibly matching TRBD2 (6 bases). CDR3 length: 15 residues. V was shortened by 0 bases and J by 6 bases, with 15 bases between the two germline ends. CDR1 is LGHNA, CDR2 YSLEER, per germline. The DNA for the CDR3 is TGCGCCAGCAGCCAAGAATCCCTGGGGGGTGGCGAGCAGTACTTC. Translation: CASSQESLGGGEQYF.

There are many counts of this clonotype. The rearrangement joins TRBV5-6 to TRBJ1-6; no definite D call. Germline V CDR1 and CDR2: SGHDT, YYEEEE. Trimming took off 1 base at V and 3 bases at J, with 11 bases between the two ends. The CDR3 extends over 16 amino acids. The CDR3 nucleotides read TGTGCCAGCAGCTTGCGGCAGAAGTACTATAATTCACCCCTCCACTTT. Translating it yields CASSLRQKYYNSPLHF.

This clonotype was observed at least ten times. The chain combines TRBV18 with TRBJ2-7, with D perhaps TRBD1 or TRBD2 (5 bases each). The CDR3 extends over 15 amino acids. From germline, CDR1 is KGHSH and CDR2 LQKENI. V lost 6 bases and J 0 bases, leaving 15 bases between the germline ends. The CDR3 region is CASSPGTSSSYEQYF. CDR3 sequence (DNA): TGTGCCAGCTCCCCAGGGACGTCCAGCTCCTACGAGCAGTACTTC. Together with reference TRBV18 and TRBJ2-7, the CDR3 gives the full variable domain: NAGVMQNPRHLVRRRGQEARLRCSPMKGHSHVYWYRQLPEEGLKFMVYLQKENIIDESGMPKERFSAEFPKEGPSILRIQQVVRGDSAAYFCASSPGTSSSYEQYFGPGTRLTVT.

This clonotype was seen more than once but under ten times. The chain combines TRBV15 with TRBJ2-2; 8 nucleotides align to TRBD1. Germline V gene sequence: CDR1 LNHNV, CDR2 YYDKDF (reference sequence). After removal of 3 bases from V and 4 bases from J, the junction contained 10 bases not matched to a gene. The CDR3 extends over 17 amino acids. The DNA for the CDR3 is TGTGCCACCAGCAGTTTGTATGTCAGGGGGCCCACCGGGGAGCTGTTTTTT. Translated, it gives CATSSLYVRGPTGELFF.

This clonotype occurred many times. The J gene is TRBJ1-3, the V gene TRBV25-1; D not certain. CDR1 is MGHDK, CDR2 SYGVNS, per germline. The CDR3 covers 15 residues. Trimming removed 0 bases at V and 0 bases at J, with 6 bases between. The CDR3 bases are TGTGCCAGCAGTGAATACCTAGGCTCTGGAAACACCATATATTTT. This sequence encodes CASSEYLGSGNTIYF.

The J gene is TRBJ2-7, the V gene TRBV6-5; D not certain. Germline V gene sequence: CDR1 MNHEY, CDR2 SVGAGI. This CDR3 is built from 14 residues. V was cut by 0 bases and J by 7 bases, with 13 bases left in between. CDR3 coding DNA: TGTGCCAGCAGTTACTCAGGCAGCCTCGGAGAGCAGTACTTC. Protein: CASSYSGSLGEQYF.